This T cell receptor beta chain was captured in a study of cytomegalovirus exposure and HLA in healthy donors (TCRdb year 2017). Notes on the research overall: According to an earlier analysis of 587 of the donors, 150 million to 200 million T cells yielded over 100 million unique TCR beta sequences and approximately 300 Gb of sequence data. A separate validation cohort of 90 to 150 different subjects was used in addition to the 666-subject first cohort. The study used immunosequencing to profile the T cell repertoires of approximately 650 subjects and linked those repertoires to cytomegalovirus serostatus. The study combined high-throughput TCR immunosequencing, statistical association of individual TCRs with disease status, and machine learning to predict cytomegalovirus infection status. Donor age, sex, ethnicity and CMV serostatus were compiled alongside the repertoire data. All discovery cohort repertoires had been generated using a single sequencing platform. The aim of the study was to test whether cataloging public T cell receptors could identify signatures of past pathogen exposure. About 300 gigabases of sequencing data and approximately 85 million unique TCR sequences were included in an early release covering around 650 HLA-typed donors. Rather than drawing on any new phenotypic data, the later analysis identified candidate immune exposures from TCR beta sequences and the way those sequences occurred across donors. A later analysis re-examined previously published TCR beta repertoires from roughly 720 donors and added high-resolution HLA genotyping to investigate patterns of TCR occurrence. An earlier analysis of 587 of the donors used high-throughput TCR beta sequencing to judge whether each TCR beta V gene segment behaved as functional or pseudogenic. The number of donors typed differed by locus, with roughly 629-640 for A, B, C, DRB1 and DQB1, more than 500 for DQA1, over 600 for DPA1, and 450 to 480 for DPB1. Because of strong linkage in the cohort, roughly five DR-DQ haplotypes were treated as single units for association and clustering. HLA typing covered class I and class II loci at four-digit resolution. Genome-wide SNP genotypes for about three fifths of the roughly 670 donors were used in a later genetic analysis, which treated that subset as a discovery cohort. Of the roughly 400 genotyped donors, over 70% fell in the genetic ancestry cluster associated with self-reported Caucasian donors. Across some 400 genotyped donors of the cohort, an average of roughly 250,000 unique TCR beta nucleotide sequences per donor were sequenced, and roughly a sixth of those sequences were non-productive. The full study reports these points: Three of the identified cytomegalovirus-associated TCR beta chains were confirmed in vitro to be specific for cytomegalovirus antigens. A later analysis found that HLA-associated TCR beta chains were more clonally expanded and had lower generation probabilities than equally common non-associated chains. In an earlier analysis of about 600 of the donors, most TCR beta V segments appeared in productive rearrangements about 90% or about 30% of the time, broadly matching IMGT annotations. This cohort had only TCR beta chains sequenced, and the lack of alpha or paired-chain data limited which features could be detected. A later analysis associated about 17,000 TCR beta sequences with specific HLA alleles at a false discovery rate of 0.05. In a later analysis, the rate of TCR association differed among HLA loci, with DRB1 alleles having the most associated TCRs and HLA-C alleles having the fewest. Strong co-occurrence of HLA alleles, especially DR and DQ, made assigning TCR associations to individual alleles difficult. Sequencing depth was assumed to be roughly uniform across donors in the presence/absence analyses, though that assumption may not hold. In a later analysis, most CMV-associated TCR beta chains were found to appear HLA-restricted, with HLA associations seemingly driven largely by CMV exposure. The authors suggested that the approach could potentially be generalized to other disease states and immunological phenotypes. Cytomegalovirus status was reported to be diagnosed by the classifier with high specificity and sensitivity in both the original and validation cohorts. Some IMGT-functional V segments, including TRBV6-2 and TRBV6-3, could not be distinguished by the 87-base-pair reads and were therefore excluded. A further reported finding was that TCR beta sequences accurately predicted the HLA-A and HLA-B alleles for most subjects in the first cohort. Most TCR sequences were seen in very few donors, while some public TCRs were found in many individuals. Compared with the approximately 600-donor mean, donors in an Asian-associated ancestry cluster had fewer N-insertions in productive TCRs, according to a later genetic analysis. HLA typing was unavailable for some donors at each locus, so association tests used only the typed subset. In a later genetic analysis, a missense DCLRE1C variant was associated with V-gene and J-gene trimming of TCR beta chains, and the association was replicated in an independent cohort. The only immune exposure information available for the cohort was CMV serostatus. The earlier analysis of fewer than 750 of the donors excluded approximately 17 rarely observed V segments, including chromosome 9 orphons, because counts were too low. The study gave a list of about 150 TCR beta chains associated with cytomegalovirus. In a later analysis, several top co-occurrence clusters were reported to appear linked to parvovirus B19, influenza, CMV and Epstein-Barr virus. A cluster of highly shared sequence variants was judged likely to be a technical artifact of the sequencing pipeline. Linkage disequilibrium might explain the correlated functional status among segregating V segments, but an unknown experimental factor could not be ruled out.

A note on this clone: Its cognate antigen has yet to be identified. One base away there is no much larger clone; base qualities are not given.

From the cysteine through the phenylalanine, the CDR3 covers 14 amino acids. The read is trimmed to its CDR3 DNA, 42 bases read in frame from base 1. V and J lose 5 bases and 3 bases, and a span of 14 bases separates them. The CDR1 and CDR2 encoded by the germline V gene are SGHTA and FQGNSA. Library construction relied on the immunoSEQ multiplex PCR assay. For the multiplex PCR, a mixture combining 60 forward primers for TCR Vbeta segments and 13 reverse primers for TCR Jbeta segments was used. Amplification of the CDR3 region of rearranged TCR beta genes was performed with a multiplex PCR assay on genomic DNA. Amplified TCR beta libraries were sequenced as 87-base-pair reads on the Illumina HiSeq System. Per the original workflow: In a later analysis, tens of millions of unique TCR beta chains were counted across the 650 to 700 repertoires, and about 9.9 million of these chains were shared by at least two donors. Raw reads were error-corrected and collapsed into unique sequences by a nearest-neighbor algorithm in which closely related sequences were merged to remove PCR and sequencing errors. CDR3 sequences were aligned to IMGT reference sequences to assign V, D and J gene segments. For a sequence to be retained, a match of at least six nucleotides to both a V gene segment and a J gene segment was required. A rearrangement counted as productive if the CDR3 had no stop codons and remained in frame with V and J, and every other rearrangement counted as non-productive. Following IMGT convention, CDR3 was defined as the stretch from the second conserved V-encoded cysteine up to the conserved J-encoded phenylalanine. The earlier analysis of more than 450 of the donors excluded sequences that lacked an unambiguous match to a single V gene segment. In an earlier analysis of several hundred of the donors, V segments were called functional above 56.7% productive rearrangements and were called segregating when the between-donor standard deviation exceeded 5%. A statistical classification framework was built for diagnosing cytomegalovirus status from the catalog of TCR beta chain sequences. A later analysis assigned V and J genes by comparing TCR nucleotide sequences with IMGT/GENE-DB human TR gene sequences. Using the TCRdist pipeline, a later analysis assigned CDR3 sequences along with most-parsimonious VDJ recombination scenarios. In a later analysis, each TCR beta chain was defined by its CDR3 amino acid sequence together with its V-gene family, and reads without a unique V-gene family were excluded. To address suspected cross-contamination and a sequencing artifact, a later analysis removed a few hundred highly shared, low-generation-probability nucleotide sequences. A later analysis calculated a clonal expansion index for each public chain from normalized within-repertoire ranks of inferred template counts. In a later analysis, generation probabilities were computed using a VDJ recombination model fitted to out-of-frame rearrangements, and the results were checked against IGoR. A later analysis scored TCR-TCR, TCR-HLA and TCR-CMV co-occurrence with hypergeometric tests, applying a repertoire-size bias correction to TCR pairs. To estimate false discovery rates, a later analysis permuted the HLA or CMV assignments 20 times. In a later analysis, co-occurring TCRs were grouped using DBSCAN, with TCRdist sequence similarity added in when clustering inside HLA-allele-positive subsets. Repertoires with fewer than 30,000 or more than 120,000 public chains were left out of co-occurrence clustering, as were about 5 repertoires with anomalous nucleotide sharing. TCRdb took this table from immuneACCESS and kept in-frame rearrangements with V and J called. Such tables lack part of the clones; where checked against another copy, unresolved V genes explain under half of the gap, and the rest is unexplained. V and J calls plus clone size are reproduced from that table; the DNA served to infer D and trimming. This sample comprises roughly 150,000 clones, roughly 81% of them detected only once. About 2.7% of the sample lies in the top ten.

The cohort comprised under 700 healthy bone marrow donors. At the time of sampling, every cohort member was nominally healthy, though immune exposures that went unrecorded were likely present. The donor was CMV seropositive and was included in the group of around 300 seropositive cohort members. Every donor gave a peripheral blood sample, and the peripheral blood mononuclear cells from that sample were used for TCR beta sequencing. The Qiagen DNeasy Blood Extraction Kit was used to extract genomic DNA from the blood cell samples. In this chain, TRBV7-2 is recombined with TRBJ2-7; there is no confident call for the D gene. The sequence derives from a man aged 25-45 years in good health and CMV-seropositive. The source material was PBMCs. The nucleotide sequence is given as TGTGCCAGCAGCCCCAGGCTACCTCACTACGAGCAGTACTTC. It encodes CASSPRLPHYEQYF.